The T cell receptor (beta chain) under discussion was sequenced for a study of identical twins. TCRdb reprocessed the 5' RACE reads via MiXCR and lists one record per CDR3 protein. The profile shows a few hundred thousand distinct CDR3 sequences, 13% to 15% of them singletons. J was trimmed by 9 bases and V by 5 bases; bases with no gene match: 8. The CDR3 is made up of 14 amino acids. Looked up from germline, CDR1 is SGHTA and CDR2 is FQGNSA. These data were likewise used in another study, on yellow fever vaccine responses in identical twins.

The sequenced sample was CD4+ T cells sorted from blood. The chain joins TRBV7-2 to TRBJ1-5; 9 positions match TRBD1. The origin of this receptor is a woman under 30 in good health. The CDR3 coding sequence is TGTGCCAGCAGCAAATACAGGGGGCAATGGCCCCAGCATTTT. Protein sequence: CASSKYRGQWPQHF. Full variable domain (remainder filled in from reference TRBV7-2 and TRBJ1-5): GAGVSQSPSNKVTEKGKDVELRCDPISGHTALYWYRQSLGQGLEFLIYFQGNSAPDKSGLPSDRFSAERTGGSVSTLTIQRTQQEDSAVYLCASSKYRGQWPQHFGDGTRLSIL.